Below, one TCR beta chain is given with its context. Its target is not known. Deletions cut 3 bases from V and 6 bases from J, with 3 bases between. Germline V CDR1 and CDR2: ENHRY, SYGVKD. This CDR3 contains 12 residues. This record belongs to a study of cytomegalovirus exposure and HLA in healthy donors. Overall study results and limits: Accurate HLA-A and HLA-B prediction from TCR beta sequences was reported for most subjects. TRBV6-2, TRBV6-3 and some other V segments were excluded as indistinguishable.

Amplification used 60 Vbeta primers and 13 Jbeta primers. Generated by immunoSEQ multiplex PCR, the TCRdb table keeps only in-frame clones and is missing some. The sample has fewer than 90,000 clones; more than 80% are singletons. This sequence originates from a human donor in good health. Material: PBMCs. The rearrangement joins TRBV10-3 to TRBJ1-6; D gene unclear. CDR3 sequence reads: CAISDLNSPLHF. The CDR3 DNA is TGTGCCATCAGTGATCTTAATTCACCCCTCCACTTT.